A single sample gave rise to the 15 T cell receptor beta chains below, sequenced in a study of T cells in Graves' hyperthyroidism and ophthalmopathy. The TCR beta CDR3 regions underwent amplification using RNA transcripts as the source. A set of HTBI primers served as the primers for a first-round RT-PCR of the TCR CDR3. From the multiplex PCR reads, TCRdb called clonotypes with MiXCR, one entry per CDR3 protein. The repertoire holds some 320,000 distinct CDR3 sequences, with roughly 13% as singletons. The sample comprised blood. The receptors were gathered from a woman aged 40 to 55 with Graves' ophthalmopathy.

In its sample, this clonotype was seen many times. The J gene is TRBJ2-6, the V gene TRBV20-1; no definite D call. Germline CDR1 and CDR2: DFQATT and SNEGSKA (reference sequence). The CDR3 is 14 amino acids. Trimming pared 4 bases from V and 0 bases from J, leaving 7 bases between. This chain's CDR3 is CSATVNSGANVLTF. CDR3 DNA sequence: TGCAGTGCTACAGTAAACTCTGGGGCCAACGTCCTGACTTTC.

This clonotype was detected once. CDR3 protein: CASSQALRGLAGTYEQYF. CDR3 nucleotide sequence: TGTGCCAGCAGCCAAGCACTAAGGGGACTAGCGGGTACCTACGAGCAGTACTTC. The chain joins TRBV7-2 to TRBJ2-7, with 12 bases aligning to TRBD2. This CDR3 is 18 amino acids long. Germline V gene sequence: CDR1 SGHTA, CDR2 FQGNSA. V lost 5 bases to trimming and J lost 2 bases; unmatched junction nucleotides: 13.

In this sample, this clonotype turned up a few times. The rearrangement joins TRBV18 to TRBJ1-5, with D possibly TRBD1 on 6 matching bases. Trimming cost V 0 bases and J 4 bases, with 10 bases left between them. CDR3 size: 15 residues. The germline V gene has CDR1 KGHSH and CDR2 LQKENI. The CDR3 protein is CASSPPNRANQPQHF. In DNA form, the CDR3 reads TGTGCCAGCTCACCACCGAACAGGGCGAATCAGCCCCAGCATTTT.

This clonotype was counted ten times or more. V is TRBV28 and J is TRBJ2-3; TRBD2 agrees at 9 bases. From germline, CDR1 is MDHEN and CDR2 SYDVKM. This CDR3 is built from 17 residues. V lost 5 bases, J lost 5 bases, and 14 bases stayed unmatched. The CDR3 sequence is CASSTLPIAGVVDTQYF. Written as DNA, the CDR3 is TGTGCCAGCAGTACCCTACCGATAGCGGGAGTAGTAGATACGCAGTATTTT. The full variable domain, its missing parts supplied by reference TRBV28 and TRBJ2-3, is DVKVTQSSRYLVKRTGEKVFLECVQDMDHENMFWYRQDPGLGLRLIYFSYDVKMKEKGDIPEGYSVSREKKERFSLILESASTNQTSMYLCASSTLPIAGVVDTQYFGPGTRLTVL.

This clonotype was picked up many times. The V and J genes are TRBV2 and TRBJ2-1; the D is unclear. This CDR3 is 12 amino acids long. Trimming left V 7 bases short and J 3 bases short, with 7 bases between. The V gene's germline CDR1 is SNHLY and CDR2 FYNNEI. CDR3 region: CASKSFYNEQFF. CDR3 sequence (DNA): TGTGCCAGCAAATCATTCTACAATGAGCAGTTCTTC.

The table lists this clonotype with many counts. The chain joins TRBV2 to TRBJ2-1, with 8 nucleotides matching TRBD2. V shed 8 bases and J 5 bases; nucleotides not matched to a gene: 8. The CDR3 is 14 residues long. Germline CDR1 SNHLY, CDR2 FYNNEI. CDR3 amino acids: CASGRGGLNNEQFF. The CDR3 DNA is TGTGCCAGCGGACGGGGGGGGCTCAACAATGAGCAGTTCTTC.

The chain links TRBV11-3 to TRBJ1-2; D may be TRBD1 (5 bases). Germline-derived CDR1 and CDR2 are SGHNT and YENEEA. V was pared by 6 bases and J by 8 bases, with 13 bases between. This CDR3 is 12 amino acids long. In DNA, the CDR3 is TGTGCCAGCAGTTCAGGGACCTTCGGCTACACCTTC. This translates into CASSSGTFGYTF.

This clonotype was counted between two and nine times. In DNA form, the CDR3 reads TGTGCCAGCAGTAGTTTAGGACAGGGCGATGGCTACACCTTC. This translates into CASSSLGQGDGYTF. This sequence joins TRBV6-1 and TRBJ1-2, with 8 bases aligning to TRBD1. This CDR3 contains 14 residues. CDR1 and CDR2 from the germline V gene are MNHNS and SASEGT. With V trimmed by 5 bases and J by 6 bases, 8 bases remained unmatched.

The gene calls are TRBV6-1 and TRBJ2-7; 8 nucleotides match TRBD2. Germline V CDR1 and CDR2: MNHNS, SASEGT. V was pared by 6 bases and J by 5 bases, with 6 bases of the junction left unmatched. This CDR3 has 13 amino acids. The CDR3 DNA follows: TGTGCCAGCAGGAGGACTAGCCTCGACGAGCAGTACTTC. This sequence encodes CASRRTSLDEQYF.

At least ten counts were recorded for this clonotype. This chain uses TRBV6-1 with TRBJ2-2; weak D call: TRBD1 (6 bases). This CDR3 has 14 residues. CDR1 and CDR2 from the germline V gene are MNHNS and SASEGT. V was cut by 9 bases and J by 1 base, with 12 bases left in between. The DNA for the CDR3 is TGTGCCAGTCCACAGGGATTGAACACCGGGGAGCTGTTTTTT. This gives the protein CASPQGLNTGELFF.

The chain is built from TRBV2 and TRBJ2-7; 11 bases are shared with TRBD2. The CDR3 loop spans 16 amino acids. Germline V gene data show CDR1 as SNHLY and CDR2 as FYNNEI. The V gene end was trimmed by 4 bases and the J gene end by 2 bases; junction bases not matched to a gene: 7. CDR3 in DNA: TGTGCCAGCAGTGGGACTTCTAGCGGGAGGACCTACGAGCAGTACTTC. This sequence encodes CASSGTSSGRTYEQYF.

J is TRBJ2-5 and V is TRBV20-1, with D tentatively TRBD1 (7 bases). Trimming left V 3 bases short and J 1 base short, with 9 bases between. The CDR3 loop spans 13 amino acids. The germline V gene has CDR1 DFQATT and CDR2 SNEGSKA (reference sequence). The CDR3 sequence is CSASQGGQETQYF. For the CDR3, the DNA is TGCAGTGCTAGTCAGGGGGGCCAAGAGACCCAGTACTTC.

The chain uses TRBV5-6 and TRBJ2-7; D ambiguous. The V end was cut by 2 bases, the J end by 3 bases, with 15 bases between. The germline gives CDR1 SGHDT, CDR2 YYEEEE. The CDR3 is 15 residues long. The CDR3 DNA follows: TGTGCCAGCAGCTTAGGGCAGAAAGAAGGCTACGAGCAGTACTTC. Translating gives CASSLGQKEGYEQYF.

The gene calls are TRBV5-6 and TRBJ2-7; 8 bases fit TRBD1. The V and J ends lost 4 bases and 3 bases, in that order; junction bases with no gene match: 6. This CDR3 is built from 14 residues. Germline CDR1 reads SGHDT; CDR2 reads YYEEEE. CDR3 in amino acids: CASSNTGGIYEQYF. CDR3 DNA: TGTGCCAGCAGCAACACAGGGGGGATCTACGAGCAGTACTTC.

This clonotype was counted ten times or more. The genes are TRBV28 and TRBJ1-5, with TRBD1 matching over 7 bases. CDR3 length equals 16 residues. Germline values: CDR1 MDHEN, CDR2 SYDVKM. V lost 2 bases and J lost 6; bases outside the gene matches: 10. The CDR3 reads CASSLGWAGGSQPQHF. CDR3 DNA: TGTGCCAGCAGTTTAGGCTGGGCAGGGGGTAGTCAGCCCCAGCATTTT.